Each of the 20 T cell receptor beta chains below was sequenced from the same sample in a study of blood T cell repertoires in COVID-19. Assay: immunoSEQ multiplex PCR; the TCRdb copy retains only in-frame clones and omits some. Of some 270,000 clones listed, 80% to 85% were seen once; the top ten hold 3.4%. The sample taken for sequencing was PBMCs or T cells enriched from blood (not recorded which). Receptor source: a man between 45 and 60 years old who had recovered from COVID-19.

The rearrangement joins TRBV21-1 to TRBJ1-6; TRBD1 is the table's D call and was not checked against the DNA. TRBV21-1 is shown as a pseudogene. This CDR3 has 14 residues. CDR3 sequence reads: CASSPGRRHSPLHF. The CDR3 DNA reads TGTGCCAGCAGCCCAGGCCGCCGGCATTCACCCCTCCACTTT.

The V and J genes are TRBV19 and TRBJ2-2, with TRBD2 as a possible D gene (5 bases). This CDR3 spans 15 amino acids. Trimming shortened V by 8 bases and J by 4 bases, and 17 bases separated the two germline ends. Germline values: CDR1 LNHDA, CDR2 SQIVND (reference sequence). For the CDR3, the DNA is TGTGCCAGTGTCGCCGGGGTCCGGAGCACCGGGGAGCTGTTTTTT. Residues: CASVAGVRSTGELFF.

The chain is built from TRBV12-3 or TRBV12-4 and TRBJ1-2, with D perhaps TRBD1 (6 bases). The V end was cut by 1 base, the J end by 10 bases, with 13 bases between. CDR3 size: 13 residues. The CDR3 DNA sequence: TGTGCCAGCAGTTTAGGGGGGCCCGCAGCCTACACCTTC. It encodes CASSLGGPAAYTF.

The rearrangement uses TRBV11-3 and TRBJ1-1, with D unresolved. The CDR3 extends over 13 amino acids. The germline gives CDR1 SGHNT, CDR2 YENEEA. V lost 4 bases and J 4 bases, leaving 10 bases between the germline ends. Here the CDR3 DNA reads TGTGCCAGCAGCTCAGGCCCCGGCACTGAAGCTTTCTTT. This translates into CASSSGPGTEAFF.

The V gene is TRBV25-1, the J gene TRBJ2-2; a weak D match, TRBD1 (8 bases). The CDR3 covers 15 residues. Germline assignment: CDR1 MGHDK and CDR2 SYGVNS. Trimming took off 7 bases at V and 3 bases at J, with 15 bases between the two ends. CDR3: CASKEQGGHTGELFF. CDR3 DNA: TGTGCCAGCAAAGAACAGGGGGGGCACACCGGGGAGCTGTTTTTT.

The chain links TRBV25-1 to TRBJ1-5; 7 bases map to TRBD1. This CDR3 is 14 amino acids long. V lost 4 bases and J lost 7; bases outside the gene matches: 7. Per the germline V gene, CDR1 is MGHDK and CDR2 is SYGVNS. The DNA for the CDR3 is TGTGCCAGCAGTGGAACAGGGGTGCGCCAGCCCCAGCATTTT. Translating gives CASSGTGVRQPQHF.

In its sample, this clone was seen a few times. The rearrangement uses TRBV18 and TRBJ2-7; 7 bases are a match to TRBD1. V lost 3 bases, J lost 4 bases, and 6 bases stayed unmatched. There are 14 residues in the CDR3. Germline lookup yields CDR1 KGHSH and CDR2 LQKENI. CDR3 loop: CASSPERGQYEQYF. The CDR3 DNA is TGTGCCAGCTCACCGGAGAGGGGGCAATACGAGCAGTACTTC.

The V call is TRBV7-6, the J call TRBJ2-5, with 8 bases matching TRBD2. Per the germline V gene, CDR1 is SGHVS and CDR2 is FNYEAQ. With 2 bases clipped from V and 4 bases from J, the junction kept 6 bases outside the gene matches. The CDR3 loop spans 15 amino acids. The CDR3 spells CASSLRVAGTETQYF. The CDR3 bases are TGTGCCAGCAGCTTACGGGTAGCGGGAACAGAGACCCAGTACTTC.

The rearrangement joins TRBV3-1 (or the pseudogene TRBV3-2) to TRBJ1-2; no definite D call. Trimming removed 1 base from V and 5 bases from J, with 14 bases in between. This CDR3 contains 15 residues. Germline loops: CDR1 LGHDT, CDR2 YNNKEL (reference sequence). The chain's CDR3 is CASSQGGGKEYGYTF. The CDR3 DNA sequence: TGTGCCAGCAGCCAAGGAGGAGGGAAGGAGTATGGCTACACCTTC.

V and J are TRBV7-9 and TRBJ1-5; D is possibly TRBD1 (5 bases). The CDR3 runs to 14 residues. The germline gives CDR1 SEHNR, CDR2 FQNEAQ (reference sequence). The V end was cut by 5 bases, the J end by 8 bases, with 16 bases between. The CDR3 spells CASSQQAVQEPQHF. CDR3 DNA sequence: TGTGCCAGCAGCCAACAGGCAGTCCAGGAGCCCCAGCATTTT.

The rearrangement joins TRBV19 to TRBJ1-2, with no clear D. CDR1 and CDR2 from the germline V gene are LNHDA and SQIVND (reference sequence). Trimming removed 0 bases from V and 7 bases from J, with 15 bases in between. The CDR3 has 15 residues. In nucleotides, the CDR3 is TGTGCCAGTAGTATAGATCGATTAGGAGAGGCTGGCTACACCTTC. This sequence encodes CASSIDRLGEAGYTF.

The rearrangement links TRBV7-8 to TRBJ1-2; a weak D match, TRBD1 (5 bases). There are 15 residues in the CDR3. The germline V gene has CDR1 SGHVS and CDR2 FQNEAQ. V lost 7 bases and J 8 bases, leaving 23 bases between the germline ends. The CDR3 loop reads CASIPSGGGDGGYTF. The DNA for the CDR3 is TGTGCCAGCATCCCGAGTGGGGGGGGAGACGGAGGCTACACCTTC.

This chain's CDR3 is CASSGQVNTEAFF. The CDR3 coding sequence is TGTGCCAGCAGCGGGCAGGTGAACACTGAAGCTTTCTTT. The V call is TRBV7-9, the J call TRBJ1-1; D remains ambiguous. The length of the CDR3 is 13 residues. The V end lost 5 bases, the J end lost 0 bases, and 7 bases lay between the germline ends. Germline-derived CDR1 and CDR2 are SEHNR and FQNEAQ (reference sequence).

This rearrangement joins TRBV19 to TRBJ1-1; D is ambiguous. The CDR3 has 14 amino acids. V gave up 1 base and J gave up 4 bases, with 10 bases separating them. The germline gives CDR1 LNHDA, CDR2 SQIVND (reference sequence). The DNA for the CDR3 is TGTGCCAGTAGTATAGCCTCTACCGTCACTGAAGCTTTCTTT. Translated: CASSIASTVTEAFF.

The chain links TRBV5-8 to TRBJ1-2, with D perhaps TRBD1 (5 bases). CDR1 is SGHTS and CDR2 is YDEGEE in the germline V gene. Between the trimmed V and J ends, which lost 0 bases and 4 bases, there was a span of 13 bases. The length of the CDR3 is 15 residues. CDR3 nucleotides: TGTGCCAGCAGCTTGGATGCAGGGATCGGCTATGGCTACACCTTC. Its translation is CASSLDAGIGYGYTF.

J is TRBJ1-5 and V is TRBV19; 8 nucleotides align to TRBD1. After removal of 5 bases from V and 7 bases from J, the junction contained 10 bases not matched to a gene. CDR1 LNHDA and CDR2 SQIVND come from the germline V gene (reference sequence). CDR3 length equals 15 residues. CDR3 bases: TGTGCCAGTAGTGTCAGACAGGGGAGATTACAGCCCCAGCATTTT. This encodes CASSVRQGRLQPQHF.

The chain uses TRBV11-2 and TRBJ2-1; 7 bases line up with TRBD2. The CDR3 runs 12 residues. Losses at the gene ends were 6 bases for V and 10 bases for J; bases not matched to a gene: 6. Germline V gene sequence: CDR1 SGHAT, CDR2 FQNNGV. CDR3 sequence (DNA): TGTGCCAGCAGGGAGGCTAGCGGAGAGCAGTTCTTC. It encodes CASREASGEQFF.

The chain joins TRBV2 to TRBJ2-7, with D unclear. Trimming left V 3 bases short and J 0 bases short, with 9 bases between. The CDR3 extends over 14 amino acids. Germline CDR1 SNHLY, CDR2 FYNNEI. CDR3 DNA: TGTGCCAGCAGTGACACAGCTCCCTCCTACGAGCAGTACTTC. Protein sequence: CASSDTAPSYEQYF.

V usage is TRBV20-1 and J usage is TRBJ1-1, with 7 bases lining up with TRBD1. The CDR3 is 13 residues long. V lost 3 bases, J lost 6 bases, and 7 bases stayed unmatched. CDR1 is DFQATT, CDR2 SNEGSKA, per germline (reference sequence). The CDR3 reads CSASTTGQAEAFF. In DNA form, the CDR3 reads TGCAGTGCTAGTACGACAGGGCAAGCTGAAGCTTTCTTT.

This chain joins TRBV9 and TRBJ2-1, with D perhaps TRBD2 (5 bases). V dropped 4 bases and J dropped 9 bases, with 26 bases sitting between them. CDR3 length: 17 amino acids. Germline V CDR1 and CDR2: SGDLS, YYNGEE. The CDR3 DNA is TGTGCCAGCAGCCCCTTTCGCCCGGAGGCAACCCGCGGTGAGCAGTTCTTC. The encoded protein is CASSPFRPEATRGEQFF.